The entry below gives a single T cell receptor (beta chain) sequence along with its context. The sample comes from a study of blood T cell repertoires in COVID-19. About the study: PBMCs, B-cell-depleted T cells, or T cells provided the cDNA or gDNA that made up the material.

Study processing details: Amplification with reference gene primers provided the estimates of nucleated cell counts. The table came from immunoSEQ multiplex PCR; TCRdb's copy has only in-frame clones and leaves some out. That table gives V, J and clone size, and the DNA gave D and trimming. Here the sample spans about 270,000 clones, 70% to 90% being singletons. The TCR comes from a woman in her sixties or seventies with acute or convalescent COVID-19. Sequencing used peripheral blood.

The DNA for the CDR3 is TGTGCCAGCAGCTTCCCCGGGACAGCTAGTGGCTACACCTTC. Its protein is CASSFPGTASGYTF. V is TRBV5-5 and J is TRBJ1-2, with 7 bases matching TRBD1. From germline, CDR1 is SGHKS and CDR2 YYEKEE (reference sequence). CDR3 length equals 14 residues. V dropped 2 bases and J dropped 7; count of bases not matched to a gene: 8.